The next 21 T cell receptor beta chains were all read from a single sample in a study of graft-versus-host responses after intestinal transplantation. Graft tissue was processed to release intraepithelial and lamina propria lymphocytes. Data came from immunoSEQ multiplex PCR; TCRdb stores just in-frame clones and leaves some out. The sample includes tens of thousands of clones, 87% seen only once; the top ten take 18%. The material sequenced was ileum tissue, taken around seven months after intestinal transplant. These receptors were taken from a human patient who received an intestinal transplant, so some T cells may come from the graft donor.

The genes are TRBV11-2 and TRBJ2-7, with TRBD1 identical over 9 bases. Germline-derived CDR1 and CDR2 are SGHAT and FQNNGV. With 1 base clipped from V and 2 bases from J, the junction kept 0 bases outside the gene matches. The length of the CDR3 is 14 residues. The DNA of the CDR3 is TGTGCCAGCAGCTTAGGACAGGGGGCCTACGAGCAGTACTTC. This codes for CASSLGQGAYEQYF. The full variable domain, with the rest looked up from reference TRBV11-2 and TRBJ2-7, is EAGVAQSPRYKIIEKRQSVAFWCNPISGHATLYWYQQILGQGPKLLIQFQNNGVVDDSQLPKDRFSAERLKGVDSTLKIQPAKLEDSAVYLCASSLGQGAYEQYFGPGTRLTVT.

This clone has more than one count but fewer than ten. The CDR3 bases are TGTGCCAGCAGCCGCGACATTGGAAACACCATATATTTT. It yields the protein CASSRDIGNTIYF. This chain uses TRBV5-6 with TRBJ1-3; D is unclear. V was trimmed by 4 bases and J by 3 bases, leaving 8 bases between them. CDR3 length: 13 residues. Germline CDR1 is SGHDT and CDR2 is YYEEEE.

V is TRBV9 and J is TRBJ2-5; D unclear. Germline CDR1 SGDLS, CDR2 YYNGEE. The CDR3 totals 12 residues. The V end was cut by 0 bases, the J end by 3 bases, with 3 bases between. The CDR3 region has the DNA TGTGCCAGCAGCGTAGGGGAAGAGACCCAGTACTTC. Translating gives CASSVGEETQYF.

This clone occurred a few times. The gene calls are TRBV19 and TRBJ1-1, with TRBD1 matching 8 bases. The CDR3 covers 15 residues. Trimming removed 6 bases from V and 0 bases from J; junction bases left unmatched: 6. Germline loops: CDR1 LNHDA, CDR2 SQIVND (reference sequence). The CDR3 reads CASRKTGALNTEAFF. The CDR3 nucleotides are TGTGCCAGTAGAAAGACAGGGGCCCTGAACACTGAAGCTTTCTTT.

The CDR3 nucleotides are TGTGCCAGCGGGGACTACGAGCAGTACTTC. Its protein is CASGDYEQYF. This sequence joins TRBV28 and TRBJ2-7; unclear D gene. Germline CDR1 is MDHEN and CDR2 is SYDVKM. Trimming took off 8 bases at V and 3 bases at J, with 5 bases between the two ends. The CDR3 has 10 residues.

The chain carries TRBV5-1 and TRBJ1-2; the D gene is possibly TRBD1 (6 bases). The CDR3 covers 15 residues. Trimming removed 2 bases at V and 4 bases at J, with 15 bases between. Germline loops: CDR1 SGHRS, CDR2 YFSETQ. The CDR3 loop is CASSFNRDLGYGYTF. In nucleotides, the CDR3 is TGCGCCAGCAGCTTCAACAGGGACCTAGGCTATGGCTACACCTTC.

About this clone: This sample also contains other DNA sequences that code for the same CDR3. The CDR3 DNA sequence: TGCGCCAGCAGCCAAGACCGGGACAGGGGCGAAAAACTGTTTTTT. It specifies CASSQDRDRGEKLFF. The chain joins TRBV4-1 to TRBJ1-4, with 10 bases matching TRBD1. With 0 bases clipped from V and 8 bases from J, the junction kept 3 bases outside the gene matches. Germline V lookup: CDR1 MGHRA, CDR2 YSYEKL. The CDR3 is made up of 15 amino acids.

The rearrangement joins TRBV6-4 to TRBJ2-1; 9 positions match TRBD2. J lost 3 bases, V lost 6 bases, and 9 bases had no gene match. The germline V gene encodes CDR1 MRHNA and CDR2 SNTAGT. This CDR3 has 16 residues. The CDR3 nucleotides are TGTGCCAGCAGGGGCCCTAGCGGGAAGATCTACAATGAGCAGTTCTTC. It specifies CASRGPSGKIYNEQFF.

The chain joins TRBV7-6 to TRBJ1-3; no definite D call. Between the trimmed V and J ends, which lost 3 bases and 0 bases, there was a span of 12 bases. Germline lookup yields CDR1 SGHVS and CDR2 FNYEAQ. This CDR3 spans 16 amino acids. The CDR3 here is CASSFGPAISGNTIYF. The CDR3 DNA reads as TGTGCCAGCAGCTTTGGGCCCGCGATCTCTGGAAACACCATATATTTT.

The chain is built from TRBV5-4 and TRBJ1-1; 8 bases fit TRBD1. With 4 bases clipped from V and 2 bases from J, the junction kept 4 bases outside the gene matches. Germline lookup yields CDR1 SGHNT and CDR2 YYREEE (reference sequence). The CDR3 runs to 14 residues. The CDR3: CASSPGQGNTEAFF. In DNA, the CDR3 is TGTGCCAGCAGCCCCGGACAGGGAAACACTGAAGCTTTCTTT.

This chain connects TRBV2 to TRBJ2-3; no firm D call. CDR3 size: 11 residues. The V end lost 6 bases, the J end lost 4 bases, and 5 bases lay between the germline ends. Germline V gene data show CDR1 as SNHLY and CDR2 as FYNNEI. The CDR3, as DNA: TGTGCCAGCAGGTTCCCAGATACGCAGTATTTT. Translation gives CASRFPDTQYF.

The V gene is TRBV13, the J gene TRBJ2-1; D may be TRBD1 (6 bases). This CDR3 is built from 13 residues. V gave up 0 bases and J gave up 7 bases, with 7 bases separating them. The germline gives CDR1 PRHDT, CDR2 FYEKMQ (reference sequence). As DNA, the CDR3 is TGTGCCAGCAGCTTAGGCAGGGGAAATGAGCAGTTCTTC. Encoded protein: CASSLGRGNEQFF.

The V gene is TRBV6-1, the J gene TRBJ1-4; TRBD1 is a possible D gene (5 bases). The V gene lost 4 bases and the J gene lost 6 bases, with 15 bases spanning the gap. The CDR3 covers 15 residues. CDR1 and CDR2 from the germline V gene are MNHNS and SASEGT. CDR3 in amino acids: CASSGQGWGYEKLFF. The CDR3 bases are TGTGCCAGCAGTGGCCAGGGCTGGGGTTATGAAAAACTGTTTTTT.

The rearrangement uses TRBV19 and TRBJ1-4, with D unclear. Germline assignment: CDR1 LNHDA and CDR2 SQIVND (reference sequence). The CDR3 extends over 16 amino acids. V was shortened by 5 bases and J by 8 bases, with 21 bases between the two germline ends. CDR3: CASSPFVDNFGEKLFF. CDR3 bases: TGTGCCAGTAGTCCCTTTGTTGACAACTTCGGGGAAAAACTGTTTTTT. Using reference TRBV19 and TRBJ1-4 for the parts outside the CDR3, the full variable domain is DGGITQSPKYLFRKEGQNVTLSCEQNLNHDAMYWYRQDPGQGLRLIYYSQIVNDFQKGDIAEGYSVSREKKESFPLTVTSAQKNPTAFYLCASSPFVDNFGEKLFFGSGTQLSVL.

The V gene is TRBV29-1, the J gene TRBJ1-1; no firm D call. With 5 bases removed from V and 1 base from J, the gap between germline ends came to 5 bases. This CDR3 is built from 11 residues. CDR1 is SQVTM, CDR2 ANQGSEA, per germline. CDR3 sequence (DNA): TGCAGCGTTATAAAGAACACTGAAGCTTTCTTT. Amino acids: CSVIKNTEAFF.

This chain uses TRBV9 with TRBJ1-3; D remains ambiguous. The CDR3 is 16 residues long. From germline, CDR1 is SGDLS and CDR2 YYNGEE. V was clipped by 0 bases and J by 1 base, with 11 bases between them. CDR3 loop: CASSVGGMGSGNTIYF. The CDR3 DNA follows: TGTGCCAGCAGCGTAGGGGGTATGGGGTCTGGAAACACCATATATTTT. The full variable domain, in which reference TRBV9 and TRBJ1-3 provide the parts outside the CDR3, is DSGVTQTPKHLITATGQRVTLRCSPRSGDLSVYWYQQSLDQGLQFLIQYYNGEERAKGNILERFSAQQFPDLHSELNLSSLELGDSALYFCASSVGGMGSGNTIYFGEGSWLTVV.

The genes are TRBV5-1 and TRBJ2-7; D remains unclear. The V end was cut by 4 bases, the J end by 2 bases, with 13 bases between. The CDR3 loop spans 14 amino acids. The germline V gene has CDR1 SGHRS and CDR2 YFSETQ. For the CDR3, the DNA is TGCGCCAGCAGCCCCAACAGCGACCCCTACGAGCAGTACTTC. Amino acid sequence: CASSPNSDPYEQYF. Combining the CDR3 with reference TRBV5-1 and TRBJ2-7 gives the whole variable domain KAGVTQTPRYLIKTRGQQVTLSCSPISGHRSVSWYQQTPGQGLQFLFEYFSETQRNKGNFPGRFSGRQFSNSRSEMNVSTLELGDSALYLCASSPNSDPYEQYFGPGTRLTVT.

This chain links TRBV2 with TRBJ2-7; 8 nucleotides align to TRBD1. This CDR3 is built from 15 residues. From germline, CDR1 is SNHLY and CDR2 FYNNEI. V lost 4 bases, J lost 2 bases, and 7 bases stayed unmatched. For the CDR3, the DNA is TGTGCCAGCAGTGTTTGGGCAGGGGGCCCCTACGAGCAGTACTTC. Protein sequence: CASSVWAGGPYEQYF.

The V call is TRBV5-1, the J call TRBJ1-2; D perhaps matches TRBD1 (5 bases). Between the trimmed V and J ends, which lost 0 bases and 4 bases, there was a span of 16 bases. The germline gives CDR1 SGHRS, CDR2 YFSETQ. The CDR3 contains 16 residues. The CDR3 is CASSLVNGRDPYGYTF. CDR3 in DNA: TGCGCCAGCAGCTTGGTCAATGGCAGGGACCCCTATGGCTACACCTTC.

This clone was picked up a small number of times. V and J are TRBV19 and TRBJ2-5, with D uncertain. The DNA end favors TRBJ2-7, so the J call may be wrong. This CDR3 comprises 13 residues. Germline-derived CDR1 and CDR2 are LNHDA and SQIVND (reference sequence). In nucleotides, the CDR3 is TGTGCCAGTAGTATTGGTGGGGTCTACGAGCAGTACTTC. Amino acids: CASSIGGVYEQYF.

V gene TRBV5-1 combines with J gene TRBJ2-1; D is perhaps TRBD2 (5 bases). This CDR3 contains 16 residues. V dropped 4 bases and J dropped 1 base, with 15 bases sitting between them. Germline V CDR1 and CDR2: SGHRS, YFSETQ. The CDR3 DNA reads as TGCGCCAGCAGCCCCTCGTGGGAGAGGTCCTACAATGAGCAGTTCTTC. It encodes CASSPSWERSYNEQFF.